These 24 T cell receptor beta chains originate from one sample sequenced in a study of graft-versus-host responses after intestinal transplantation. These receptors are not linked to any known antigen. The data were produced by immunoSEQ multiplex PCR, yet TCRdb's version contains in-frame clones alone and is incomplete. This table holds 80,000 to 95,000 clones, roughly 91% found once. The source was unstimulated CD8+ T cells sorted from spleen or lymph node cells, collected before intestinal transplant. The receptors shown here come from a human donor who received an intestinal transplant.

For the CDR3, the DNA is TGCGCCAGCAGCCAAGCTCGGGGCACCGGGGAGCTGTTTTTT. Protein sequence: CASSQARGTGELFF. The genes are TRBV4-3 and TRBJ2-2, with TRBD2 as a possible D gene (5 bases). The CDR3 is 14 amino acids. The V and J ends lost 1 base and 4 bases respectively, with 7 bases between them. The V gene's germline CDR1 is LGHNA and CDR2 YSLEER.

The chain joins TRBV30 to TRBJ2-3; 9 bases are shared with TRBD2. Germline V gene lookup returns CDR1 GTSNPN and CDR2 SVGIG (reference sequence). The CDR3 contains 16 residues. Trimming took 0 bases from V and 2 from J; bases not matched to a gene: 6. CDR3 amino acids: CAWSVGSGGHTDTQYF. In nucleotides, the CDR3 is TGTGCCTGGAGTGTTGGCAGCGGGGGGCACACAGATACGCAGTATTTT.

The genes are TRBV7-6 and TRBJ1-4, with D hard to call. The V and J ends lost 2 bases and 8 bases respectively, with 15 bases between them. The CDR3 extends over 15 amino acids. The germline V gene has CDR1 SGHVS and CDR2 FNYEAQ. The CDR3 nucleotides read TGTGCCAGCAGCTTACTATACGGGTCGTACGAAAAACTGTTTTTT. Protein: CASSLLYGSYEKLFF.

CDR3 protein: CASSQSYGGANEKLFF. As DNA, the CDR3 is TGTGCCAGCAGCCAATCGTACGGAGGGGCAAATGAAAAACTGTTTTTT. This chain links TRBV16 with TRBJ1-4; D possibly corresponds to TRBD1 (5 bases). The CDR3 extends over 16 amino acids. Trimming took 0 bases from V and 5 from J, leaving 13 bases between them. Germline CDR1 KGHSY, CDR2 FQNENV.

The sample holds one count of this clone. The rearrangement joins TRBV29-1 to TRBJ1-2; 10 bases line up with TRBD1. Germline CDR1 reads SQVTM; CDR2 reads ANQGSEA. This CDR3 is 12 amino acids long. V gave up 6 bases and J gave up 8 bases; unmatched junction bases: 6. DNA for the CDR3: TGCAGCGTCGACGGACAGGGGGTGGGCTACACCTTC. Amino acids: CSVDGQGVGYTF.

The rearrangement links TRBV6-1 to TRBJ2-7; a possible D gene is TRBD2 (5 bases). Per the germline V gene, CDR1 is MNHNS and CDR2 is SASEGT. Trimming took off 6 bases at V and 0 bases at J, with 15 bases between the two ends. The CDR3 loop spans 15 amino acids. The CDR3 sequence: CASSPSTMSSYEQYF. The CDR3 region has the DNA TGTGCCAGCAGCCCTAGCACCATGAGCTCCTACGAGCAGTACTTC.

This chain uses TRBV14 with TRBJ1-1; D is unresolved. The CDR3 runs to 15 residues. Germline V gene lookup returns CDR1 SGHDN and CDR2 FVKESK. Trimming pared 0 bases from V and 4 bases from J, leaving 12 bases between. The CDR3 spells CASSQDSRGITEAFF. The CDR3, as DNA: TGTGCCAGCAGCCAAGATAGTAGAGGGATCACTGAAGCTTTCTTT.

The chain has TRBV7-9 and TRBJ2-1; 9 nucleotides align to TRBD1. V lost 6 bases and J lost 1; bases outside the gene matches: 1. In germline, CDR1 is SEHNR, CDR2 FQNEAQ (reference sequence). The CDR3 length is 14 residues. CDR3 sequence (DNA): TGTGCCAGCAGTGACAGGGGGTCCTACAATGAGCAGTTCTTC. Amino acids: CASSDRGSYNEQFF. Supplemented by reference TRBV7-9 and TRBJ2-1, the full variable domain reads DTGVSQNPRHKITKRGQNVTFRCDPISEHNRLYWYRQTLGQGPEFLTYFQNEAQLEKSRLLSDRFSAERPKGSFSTLEIQRTEQGDSAMYLCASSDRGSYNEQFFGPGTRLTVL.

This rearrangement joins TRBV5-8 to TRBJ1-2; D unresolved. Between the trimmed V and J ends, which lost 4 bases and 0 bases, there was a span of 7 bases. This CDR3 spans 13 amino acids. From germline, CDR1 is SGHTS and CDR2 YDEGEE. CDR3 residues: CASSTGTNYGYTF. In DNA form, the CDR3 reads TGTGCCAGCAGCACCGGGACTAACTATGGCTACACCTTC. Based on the CDR3 plus reference TRBV5-8 and TRBJ1-2, the full variable domain is EAGVTQSPTHLIKTRGQQATLRCSPISGHTSVYWYQQALGLGLQFLLWYDEGEERNRGNFPPRFSGRQFPNYSSELNVNALELEDSALYLCASSTGTNYGYTFGSGTRLTVV.

Note on this clone: The sample contains more than one DNA sequence encoding this CDR3. The gene calls are TRBV9 and TRBJ2-7, with 7 bases matching TRBD1. The V gene's germline CDR1 is SGDLS and CDR2 YYNGEE. The CDR3 extends over 14 amino acids. The junction had 4 bases not matched to a gene; V was cut back by 0 bases and J by 4 bases. CDR3 nucleotide sequence: TGTGCCAGCAGCGTAGGCACAGGGGATTACGAGCAGTACTTC. It encodes CASSVGTGDYEQYF.

This sequence joins TRBV4-3 and TRBJ1-1, with D unresolved. The CDR3 has 14 residues. Trimming pared 5 bases from V and 4 bases from J, leaving 14 bases between. Germline V gives CDR1 LGHNA, CDR2 YSLEER. The CDR3 DNA reads as TGCGCCAGCAGCACAAGTGGAGGGAGCACTGAAGCTTTCTTT. Protein sequence: CASSTSGGSTEAFF.

This chain joins TRBV7-2 and TRBJ1-1; tentatively, D is TRBD1 (5 bases). CDR3 size: 14 residues. V dropped 5 bases and J dropped 2 bases, with 12 bases sitting between them. Looked up from germline, CDR1 is SGHTA and CDR2 is FQGNSA. CDR3 residues: CASSPDSINTEAFF. As DNA, the CDR3 is TGTGCCAGCAGCCCAGACAGTATCAACACTGAAGCTTTCTTT. The full variable domain, its missing parts supplied by reference TRBV7-2 and TRBJ1-1, is GAGVSQSPSNKVTEKGKDVELRCDPISGHTALYWYRQSLGQGLEFLIYFQGNSAPDKSGLPSDRFSAERTGGSVSTLTIQRTQQEDSAVYLCASSPDSINTEAFFGQGTRLTVV.

The chain carries TRBV7-9 and TRBJ2-5; possible D gene TRBD1, 6 bases. Trimming took off 1 base at V and 7 bases at J, with 16 bases between the two ends. Germline V gene lookup returns CDR1 SEHNR and CDR2 FQNEAQ (reference sequence). The CDR3 has 15 amino acids. Here the CDR3 reads CASSLEGTRERTQYF. In DNA, the CDR3 is TGTGCCAGCAGCTTAGAAGGGACACGAGAGAGGACCCAGTACTTC.

The chain joins TRBV27 to TRBJ1-1; no definite D call. Trimming cost V 4 bases and J 1 base, with 4 bases left between them. CDR3 length equals 12 residues. The germline V gene has CDR1 MNHEY and CDR2 SMNVEV (reference sequence). CDR3 DNA sequence: TGTGCCAGCAGTTCGGGGAACACTGAAGCTTTCTTT. Translated: CASSSGNTEAFF.

V usage is TRBV5-4 and J usage is TRBJ2-3, with a weak D call TRBD1 (5 bases). The V and J ends lost 0 bases and 8 bases respectively, with 13 bases between them. The CDR3 covers 14 residues. Germline-derived CDR1 and CDR2 are SGHNT and YYREEE (reference sequence). The CDR3 bases are TGTGCCAGCAGCTTGGAGACAGCCACAATTACGCAGTATTTT. Residues: CASSLETATITQYF.

The chain uses TRBV7-2 and TRBJ1-1; 11 positions agree with TRBD1. V dropped 1 base and J dropped 1; count of bases not matched to a gene: 2. This CDR3 comprises 16 residues. The germline V gene has CDR1 SGHTA and CDR2 FQGNSA. The CDR3 protein is CASSLGGQGGNTEAFF. In DNA form, the CDR3 reads TGTGCCAGCAGCTTAGGGGGACAGGGGGGGAACACTGAAGCTTTCTTT. The full variable domain, in which reference TRBV7-2 and TRBJ1-1 provide the parts outside the CDR3, is GAGVSQSPSNKVTEKGKDVELRCDPISGHTALYWYRQSLGQGLEFLIYFQGNSAPDKSGLPSDRFSAERTGGSVSTLTIQRTQQEDSAVYLCASSLGGQGGNTEAFFGQGTRLTVV.

V is TRBV7-9 and J is TRBJ1-4; maybe TRBD1 (5 bases). This CDR3 contains 15 residues. Germline V gene sequence: CDR1 SEHNR, CDR2 FQNEAQ (reference sequence). V shed 2 bases and J shed 4 bases, with 11 bases lying between them. The CDR3 region has the DNA TGTGCCAGCAGCTTATCAGACAGCGTTAATGAAAAACTGTTTTTT. It encodes CASSLSDSVNEKLFF.

Notes on this clone: The identical CDR3 is also encoded by other nucleotide sequences in the sample. The chain is built from TRBV7-9 and TRBJ2-7, with D hard to call. V lost 6 bases and J 0 bases, leaving 6 bases between the germline ends. Per the germline V gene, CDR1 is SEHNR and CDR2 is FQNEAQ (reference sequence). The CDR3 sequence is 12 residues long. The CDR3 nucleotides read TGTGCCAGCAGTTCCCTCTCCTACGAGCAGTACTTC. Protein: CASSSLSYEQYF.

This clone has just one count. The genes are TRBV27 and TRBJ2-2; D might be TRBD2 (6 bases). The length of the CDR3 is 14 residues. CDR1 and CDR2 from the germline V gene are MNHEY and SMNVEV (reference sequence). Trimming stripped 4 bases from V and 5 bases from J, with 11 bases between. CDR3 in amino acids: CASSSPEGTGELFF. CDR3 DNA sequence: TGTGCCAGCAGTTCACCGGAGGGGACCGGGGAGCTGTTTTTT.

This sequence joins TRBV27 and TRBJ1-6; the D gene is possibly TRBD1 (6 bases). Germline V CDR1 and CDR2: MNHEY, SMNVEV (reference sequence). Trimming stripped 0 bases from V and 3 bases from J, with 12 bases between. The CDR3 contains 17 residues. In DNA, the CDR3 is TGTGCCAGCAGTTTATCTGGGGGGGCCCTCTATAATTCACCCCTCCACTTT. This sequence encodes CASSLSGGALYNSPLHF.

This clone has only one observation. CDR3 nucleotides: TGTGCCTCCTGCACCATATATTTT. Translated, it gives CASCTIYF. The V call is TRBV27, the J call TRBJ1-3; D gene unclear. The CDR3 consists of 8 residues. V was clipped by 11 bases and J by 9 bases, with 5 bases between them. Per germline, CDR1 MNHEY and CDR2 SMNVEV (reference sequence).

The CDR3 DNA reads TGTGCCAGCAGTTTGTATGCCAGCTACGAGCAGTACTTC. As protein: CASSLYASYEQYF. The chain is built from TRBV27 and TRBJ2-7; no clear D gene. The CDR3 runs to 13 residues. Germline V gives CDR1 MNHEY, CDR2 SMNVEV (reference sequence). The V and J ends lost 3 bases and 3 bases respectively, with 9 bases between them.

The chain combines TRBV30 with TRBJ2-3; the D is unclear. The CDR3 loop spans 11 amino acids. Germline loops: CDR1 GTSNPN, CDR2 SVGIG (reference sequence). V lost 0 bases, J lost 6 bases, and 4 bases lay in between. The CDR3 DNA is TGTGCCTGGAGTGTATCGGATACGCAGTATTTT. Translated: CAWSVSDTQYF. The full variable domain, completed using reference TRBV30 and TRBJ2-3, is SQTIHQWPATLVQPVGSPLSLECTVEGTSNPNLYWYRQAAGRGLQLLFYSVGIGQISSEVPQNLSASRPQDRQFILSSKKLLLSDSGFYLCAWSVSDTQYFGPGTRLTVL.

V and J are TRBV6-5 and TRBJ1-2; D possibly corresponds to TRBD1 (6 bases). This CDR3 contains 12 residues. V was trimmed by 7 bases and J by 4 bases, leaving 10 bases between them. Germline values: CDR1 MNHEY, CDR2 SVGAGI. The CDR3 protein is CASTDRTYGYTF. The CDR3 nucleotides read TGTGCCAGCACCGACAGGACCTATGGCTACACCTTC.